This TCR beta chain was captured by sequencing in a study of cytomegalovirus exposure and HLA in healthy donors. Findings of the study overall: Rare sequences made up most TCRs, while some public TCRs were found in many donors. In vitro work confirmed that a few CMV-associated chains recognize CMV antigens. It was about 150 TCR beta chains that were listed as cytomegalovirus-associated.

Of note for this clone: Its antigen is not known.

CDR3 length: 12 residues. CDR1 is PRHDT and CDR2 is FYEKMQ in the germline V gene (reference sequence). Deletions cut 5 bases from V and 2 bases from J, with 7 bases between. The donors were part of the validation cohort of 120 subjects. That cohort was separate from the first cohort, which comprised 700 or so subjects. The assay was immunoSEQ multiplex PCR, and TCRdb's table has in-frame clones only and misses some. The sample consists of 120,000 to 150,000 clones, roughly nine tenths of them appearing once. Source material: PBMCs. The chain couples TRBV13 to TRBJ2-7; D is undetermined. The receptor comes from a man younger than 35 in good health and CMV-seronegative. The chain's CDR3 is CASSQNPYEQYF. The CDR3 DNA follows: TGTGCCAGCAGCCAGAACCCCTACGAGCAGTACTTC.